A selection of T cell receptor beta chains follows, all from one sample in a study of Ad26.COV2.S vaccination and SARS-CoV-2 variants. Here immunoSEQ multiplex PCR was the method, and the copy in TCRdb shows in-frame clones only, minus some. The sample yields a few hundred thousand clones, about 92% seen once. This specimen consisted of peripheral blood, obtained in a trial of Ad26.COV2.S vaccine versus placebo. Every receptor here comes from a person aged 18 to 59 who received the Ad26.COV2.S COVID-19 vaccine or a placebo. Each CDR3 is given with its conserved first and last residue. Each record gives: J gene, V gene, clone size, CDR3 protein. The listing skips clone size in some rows; elsewhere it reads once, few, many or a size class.

J gene: TRBJ2-7
V gene: TRBV27
clone size: once
CDR3 protein: CASSLQPGLAGYEQYF

J gene: TRBJ1-1
V gene: TRBV5-1
clone size: .
CDR3 protein: CASSSGTGLNTEAFF

J gene: TRBJ1-2
V gene: TRBV6-1
clone size: few
CDR3 protein: CASSETGGYGYTF

J gene: TRBJ2-3
V gene: TRBV5-4
clone size: .
CDR3 protein: CASSAGTSGPISTDTQYF

J gene: TRBJ2-5
V gene: TRBV19
clone size: .
CDR3 protein: CASSETPGGGETQYF

J gene: TRBJ2-5
V gene: TRBV28
clone size: .
CDR3 protein: CASSYPGVGGTQYF

J gene: TRBJ2-2
V gene: TRBV12-5
clone size: .
CDR3 protein: CAPPICGTLNTGELFF

J gene: TRBJ2-5
V gene: TRBV12-5
clone size: .
CDR3 protein: CASGLVLAYPKQGQGNF

J gene: TRBJ2-7
V gene: TRBV4-1
clone size: .
CDR3 protein: CASSQQEGWVYEQYF

J gene: TRBJ2-1
V gene: TRBV29-1
clone size: .
CDR3 protein: CSATGLGEYEQFF